This T cell receptor (beta chain) came from a study of cytomegalovirus exposure and HLA in healthy donors. Researchers ran the PCR with 60 Vbeta and 13 Jbeta primers. Clones were sequenced by immunoSEQ multiplex PCR, and TCRdb holds only the in-frame ones, with some missing. Here the sample table reports about 65,000 clones. As regards this clone: What it binds is unknown.

V shed 2 bases and J shed 1 base, with 13 bases lying between them. The CDR3 runs to 15 residues. Germline CDR1 reads SGHRS; CDR2 reads YFSETQ. General study points: Listed as cytomegalovirus-associated were 164 TCR beta chains. What TCR beta sequences reportedly achieved was accurate prediction of HLA-A and HLA-B alleles in most subjects. Follow-up analysis later connected one missense variant in DCLRE1C with trimming of TCR beta V- and J-genes. Some highly shared sequence variants likely arose as a pipeline artifact.

What was sequenced was PBMCs. The receptor comes from a boy between 10 and 17 years old in good health and CMV-seronegative. The V call is TRBV5-1, the J call TRBJ2-7, with a weak D call TRBD1 (6 bases). CDR3 sequence reads: CASSFFAGDSYEQYF. The CDR3 DNA sequence: TGCGCCAGCAGCTTCTTTGCAGGGGATTCCTACGAGCAGTACTTC.